The sequence of this TCR beta chain was determined in a study of T cell repertoires in cytomegalovirus infection. This clonotype was found many times. This CDR3 is 11 amino acids long. Germline V gene lookup returns CDR1 SEHNR and CDR2 FQNEAQ (reference sequence). MiXCR, run by TCRdb on the reads, gives a single entry per CDR3 protein. The data show fewer than 550,000 distinct CDR3 sequences, around 10% seen once. This chain connects TRBV7-9 to TRBJ1-4; perhaps TRBD1 as D (5 bases). Sample: PBMCs. This sequence originates from a human donor in good health (CMV status not recorded). Some clones in this sample may be carry-over from other donors' samples. Written as DNA, the CDR3 is TGTGTGGGGGGATCGAATGAAAAACTGTTTTTT. Translated, it gives CVGGSNEKLFF. Using reference TRBV7-9 and TRBJ1-4 for the parts outside the CDR3, the full variable domain is DTGVSQNPRHKITKRGQNVTFRCDPISEHNRLYWYRQTLGQGPEFLTYFQNEAQLEKSRLLSDRFSAERPKGSFSTLEIQRTEQGDSAMYLCVGGSNEKLFFGSGTQLSVL.